This TCR beta chain was sequenced for a study of blood T cell repertoires in COVID-19. Study-wide background: The samples span acute and convalescent COVID-19 from the United States, Italy and Spain. The cDNA or gDNA used as material had been derived from T cells, B-cell-depleted T cells, or PBMCs.

The CDR3 consists of 15 residues. V lost 3 bases, J lost 3 bases, and 3 bases stayed unmatched. CDR1 SGHAT and CDR2 FQNNGV come from the germline V gene. The protocol was immunoSEQ multiplex PCR, while the TCRdb copy is restricted to in-frame clones and leaves out a portion. The sample shows tens of thousands of clones, less than 85% of them seen only once. The sample was peripheral blood. The clonotype was recovered from a woman between 65 and 79 years old with acute or convalescent COVID-19. V gene TRBV11-2 combines with J gene TRBJ2-1; 9 bases align to TRBD1. CDR3 region: CASSLDRGGYNEQFF. The CDR3, as DNA: TGTGCCAGCAGCTTGGACAGGGGAGGCTACAATGAGCAGTTCTTC.